The TCR beta chain under discussion was sequenced for a study of blood T cell repertoires in COVID-19. Per the germline V gene, CDR1 is SNHLY and CDR2 is FYNNEI. V lost 2 bases to trimming and J lost 9 bases, with 8 bases between them. This CDR3 is 13 amino acids long. Sequencing was performed with immunoSEQ multiplex PCR; in TCRdb, only in-frame clones are kept and a portion is missing. This table has about 99,000 clones, 84% appearing once. The TCR originated in a man aged 70 or older with active or convalescent COVID-19. Sequenced input: peripheral blood. The chain employs TRBV2 and TRBJ1-6, with no clear D. The CDR3: CASSEFPRSPLHF. The DNA for the CDR3 is TGTGCCAGCAGTGAATTCCCTCGTTCACCCCTCCACTTT.